The clone carrying this T cell receptor beta chain has at least ten counts. What it binds is not known. The sample originates from a study of early T cells in non-severe SARS-CoV-2 infection. Findings and limits, study-wide: In VDJdb matching, anti-spike CD8 responses were favored while private and CD4 specificities went missing.

Unique molecular identifier tags were affixed to discrete cDNA molecules. One entry per CDR3 protein results from TCRdb running MiXCR on the 5' RACE reads. The sample shows over 20,000 distinct CDR3 sequences, around 4.8% of them seen only once. Trimming took 5 bases from V and 4 from J, leaving 14 bases between them. This CDR3 is built from 14 residues. The receptor's source is an adult who was a healthcare worker with PCR-confirmed SARS-CoV-2 infection or an uninfected control (not recorded which). Sample: whole blood. This chain links TRBV12-3 or TRBV12-4 with TRBJ2-5; the D call may be TRBD1 or TRBD2 (5 bases each). The CDR3: CASSRNGAGETQYF. The CDR3 DNA reads TGTGCCAGCAGTAGGAACGGGGCCGGAGAGACCCAGTACTTC.